This section outlines one T cell receptor beta chain sequence together with its context. What it binds is unknown. The source of the sample is a study of graft-versus-host responses after intestinal transplantation. Study-wide background: Recipients got multivisceral, liver-intestinal, or isolated intestinal transplants.

Study results and limitations: Subjects displaying graft-donor T cell macrochimerism possessed elevated graft-versus-host to host-versus-graft clonal ratios inside allografts. Marrow from the recipient contained GvH clones, some of which had appeared first in ileum or blood.

Clones were sequenced by immunoSEQ multiplex PCR, and TCRdb holds only the in-frame ones, with some missing. The sample consists of about 90,000 clones, roughly 85% of them appearing once. This material consisted of unstimulated CD4+ T cells sorted from spleen or lymph node cells, taken before intestinal transplant. The receptor was derived from a human donor who received an intestinal transplant.

The CDR3 nucleotides read TGTGCCAGCAGCCACAGACTAGCGCGCCAAGTAGACTCCGAGCAGTACTTC. Translating gives CASSHRLARQVDSEQYF. This chain uses TRBV4-2 with TRBJ2-7; 8 bases are shared with TRBD2. Germline CDR1 and CDR2: LGHNA and YNFKEQ. V was clipped by 3 bases and J by 6 bases; unmatched bases: 16. The CDR3 is 17 residues long.